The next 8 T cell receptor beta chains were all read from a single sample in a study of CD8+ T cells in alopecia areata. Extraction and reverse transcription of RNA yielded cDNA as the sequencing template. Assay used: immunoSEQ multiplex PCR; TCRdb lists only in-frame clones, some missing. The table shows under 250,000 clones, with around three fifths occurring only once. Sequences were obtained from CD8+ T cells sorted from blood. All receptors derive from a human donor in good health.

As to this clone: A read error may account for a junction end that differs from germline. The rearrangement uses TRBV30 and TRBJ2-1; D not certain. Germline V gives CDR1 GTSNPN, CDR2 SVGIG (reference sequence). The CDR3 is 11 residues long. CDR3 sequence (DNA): TGTGCCTGGAGTTTCTACAATAAGCAGTTCTTC. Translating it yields CAWSFYNKQFF. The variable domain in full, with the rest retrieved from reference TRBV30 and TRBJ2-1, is SQTIHQWPATLVQPVGSPLSLECTVEGTSNPNLYWYRQAAGRGLQLLFYSVGIGQISSEVPQNLSASRPQDRQFILSSKKLLLSDSGFYLCAWSFYNKQFFGPGTRLTVL.

CDR3 in amino acids: CASSYTQGAEEQYF. CDR3 DNA: TGTGCCAGCAGTTACACCCAGGGGGCTGAAGAGCAGTACTTC. This chain joins TRBV6-5 and TRBJ2-7; TRBD1 aligns across 8 bases. J lost 7 bases, V lost 2 bases, and 7 bases had no gene match. This CDR3 has 14 residues. CDR1 and CDR2 from the germline V gene are MNHEY and SVGAGI.

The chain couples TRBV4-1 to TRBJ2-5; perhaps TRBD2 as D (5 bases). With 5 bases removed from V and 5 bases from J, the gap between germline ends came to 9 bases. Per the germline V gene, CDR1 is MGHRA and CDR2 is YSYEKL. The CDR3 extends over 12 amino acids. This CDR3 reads CASSEEEETQYF. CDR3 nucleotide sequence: TGCGCCAGCAGCGAGGAGGAGGAGACCCAGTACTTC.

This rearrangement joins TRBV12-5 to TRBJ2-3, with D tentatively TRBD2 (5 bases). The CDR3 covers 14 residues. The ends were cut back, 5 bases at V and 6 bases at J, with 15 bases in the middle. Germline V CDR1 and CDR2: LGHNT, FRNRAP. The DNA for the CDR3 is TGTGCTAGTGGTCCGGGGTGGAGTCTTGATACGCAGTATTTT. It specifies CASGPGWSLDTQYF.

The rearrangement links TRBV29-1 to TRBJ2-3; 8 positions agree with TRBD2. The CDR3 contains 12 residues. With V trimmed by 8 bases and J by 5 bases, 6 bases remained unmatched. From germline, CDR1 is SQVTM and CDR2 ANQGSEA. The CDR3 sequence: CSSRRGEDTQYF. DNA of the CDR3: TGCAGCTCTAGGCGGGGGGAAGATACGCAGTATTTT.

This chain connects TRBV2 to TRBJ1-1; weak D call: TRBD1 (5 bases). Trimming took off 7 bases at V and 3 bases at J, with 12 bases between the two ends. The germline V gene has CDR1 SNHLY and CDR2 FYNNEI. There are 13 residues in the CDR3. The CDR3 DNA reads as TGTGCCAGCACTGAGGGGCCGGACACTGAAGCTTTCTTT. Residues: CASTEGPDTEAFF.

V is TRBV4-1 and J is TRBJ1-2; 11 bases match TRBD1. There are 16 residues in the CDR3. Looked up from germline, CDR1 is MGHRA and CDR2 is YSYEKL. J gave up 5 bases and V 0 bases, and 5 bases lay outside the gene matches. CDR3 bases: TGCGCCAGCAGCCAAGACCCCGGGACAGGGGGTTATGGCTACACCTTC. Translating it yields CASSQDPGTGGYGYTF.

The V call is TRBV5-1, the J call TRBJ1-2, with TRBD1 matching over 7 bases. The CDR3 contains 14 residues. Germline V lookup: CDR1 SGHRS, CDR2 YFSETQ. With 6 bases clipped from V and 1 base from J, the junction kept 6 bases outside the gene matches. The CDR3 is CASTGTANNYGYTF. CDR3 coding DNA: TGCGCCAGCACCGGGACAGCGAATAACTATGGCTACACCTTC. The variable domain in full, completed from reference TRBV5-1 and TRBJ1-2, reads KAGVTQTPRYLIKTRGQQVTLSCSPISGHRSVSWYQQTPGQGLQFLFEYFSETQRNKGNFPGRFSGRQFSNSRSEMNVSTLELGDSALYLCASTGTANNYGYTFGSGTRLTVV.